This T cell receptor (beta chain) is from a study of cytomegalovirus exposure and HLA in healthy donors. Primers for the PCR totalled 60 Vbeta and 13 Jbeta. This table comes from immunoSEQ multiplex PCR, and its TCRdb copy is limited to in-frame clones, with some not included. The sample has approximately 210,000 clones; roughly 82% are singletons. Whole-study findings and limits: In a later analysis, V- and J-gene trimming of beta chains associated with a DCLRE1C missense variant, replicated independently. Most of the TCR beta V segments (in an earlier analysis) were productive either about 87% or about 30% of the time.

CDR1 MNHEY and CDR2 SVGAGI come from the germline V gene. The CDR3 is 15 residues long. The germline V and J ends were trimmed by 2 bases and 2 bases, with 13 bases remaining between them. In regard to this clone: Its matching antigen is unknown.

The sequence was obtained from a man aged 35-49 years in good health and CMV-seropositive. Specimen: PBMCs. This sequence joins TRBV6-5 and TRBJ2-7; D possibly corresponds to TRBD1 (7 bases). The CDR3 sequence: CASSYGRGAAYEQYF. In DNA, the CDR3 is TGTGCCAGCAGTTACGGCAGGGGGGCAGCCTACGAGCAGTACTTC.